The 23 T cell receptor beta chains given below trace back to one sample, sequenced in a study of blood T cells in healthy people across ages. A sample-barcoded 5' primer and a J-beta primer mix were used in a second PCR of about 7 to 12 cycles. TCRdb fed the 5' RACE reads into MiXCR, producing one record per CDR3 protein. Among approximately 320,000 distinct CDR3 sequences listed, 25% to 30% were seen once. Input material: blood. Source of these receptors: an older woman in good health.

This clonotype was seen a handful of times. The V gene is TRBV27, the J gene TRBJ1-5; the D gene is possibly TRBD1 (6 bases). This CDR3 comprises 13 residues. Per the germline V gene, CDR1 is MNHEY and CDR2 is SMNVEV (reference sequence). With 6 bases removed from V and 9 bases from J, the gap between germline ends came to 15 bases. The CDR3 loop is CASSPGAAMPQHF. The CDR3, as DNA: TGTGCCAGCAGCCCGGGGGCAGCGATGCCCCAGCATTTT.

Comment on this clonotype: Just one base apart from a much larger clone, this may be a read error. The chain carries TRBV2 and TRBJ2-5; TRBD1 matches at 9 bases. Germline-derived CDR1 and CDR2 are SNHLY and FYNNEI. Trimming cost V 3 bases and J 5 bases; bases outside gene matches: 1. The CDR3 loop spans 13 amino acids. CDR3 bases: TGTGCCAGCAGTGACGGGACAGGGGAGACCCAGTACTTC. Its protein is CASSDGTGETQYF. The whole variable domain, remainder taken from reference TRBV2 and TRBJ2-5, is EPEVTQTPSHQVTQMGQEVILRCVPISNHLYFYWYRQILGQKVEFLVSFYNNEISEKSEIFDDQFSVERPDGSNFTLKIRSTKLEDSAMYFCASSDGTGETQYFGPGTRLLVL.

This clonotype was detected a few times. The chain employs TRBV4-2 and TRBJ1-1; tentative D call: TRBD1 (6 bases). Germline assignment: CDR1 LGHNA and CDR2 YNFKEQ. This CDR3 spans 16 amino acids. The germline V and J ends were trimmed by 1 base and 5 bases, with 17 bases remaining between them. For the CDR3, the DNA is TGTGCCAGCAGCCAAGCAGCGGTAGGGGGAAAAACTGAAGCTTTCTTT. Its translation: CASSQAAVGGKTEAFF.

This clonotype has a count of ten or more. This chain connects TRBV7-2 to TRBJ2-1; a possible D gene is TRBD1 (5 bases). The CDR3 sequence is 12 residues long. Trimming pared 2 bases from V and 7 bases from J, leaving 6 bases between. Germline V gene sequence: CDR1 SGHTA, CDR2 FQGNSA. The DNA for the CDR3 is TGTGCCAGCAGCTTAAAGGGGAATGAGCAGTTCTTC. The encoded protein is CASSLKGNEQFF.

This clonotype was seen only once. The chain employs TRBV11-2 and TRBJ1-1, with D possibly TRBD1 on 5 matching bases. V was clipped by 5 bases and J by 3 bases, with 19 bases between them. There are 16 residues in the CDR3. Germline assignment: CDR1 SGHAT and CDR2 FQNNGV. CDR3 DNA: TGTGCCAGCAGCCACGGGACGGACCCGAGGTACACTGAAGCTTTCTTT. Protein sequence: CASSHGTDPRYTEAFF.

This clonotype was counted a few times. V usage is TRBV28 and J usage is TRBJ1-4; no firm D call. Deletions cut 8 bases from V and 7 bases from J, with 17 bases between. The CDR3 runs to 14 residues. Looked up from germline, CDR1 is MDHEN and CDR2 is SYDVKM. CDR3 sequence reads: CASRGDVWSEKLFF. DNA of the CDR3: TGTGCCAGCCGGGGTGATGTATGGAGTGAAAAACTGTTTTTT.

The chain employs TRBV6-6 and TRBJ1-5; 9 nucleotides align to TRBD1. J was trimmed by 8 bases and V by 5 bases; bases with no gene match: 4. The length of the CDR3 is 13 residues. CDR1 and CDR2 from the germline V gene are MNHNY and SVGAGI (reference sequence). CDR3 nucleotides: TGTGCCAGCAGTACGACAGGGGGGAAGCCCCAGCATTTT. It yields the protein CASSTTGGKPQHF.

This chain uses TRBV20-1 with TRBJ2-6, with a tentative D call TRBD2 (5 bases). V lost 0 bases and J lost 4, with 10 bases in between. This CDR3 contains 15 residues. Germline CDR1 reads DFQATT; CDR2 reads SNEGSKA (reference sequence). The CDR3: CSARDRGTGANVLTF. CDR3 DNA: TGCAGTGCTAGAGACCGGGGAACGGGGGCCAACGTCCTGACTTTC.

DNA of the CDR3: TGTGCCAGCAGCTTAGGCCCCATGGAGCCTCGGTACTTC. Protein product: CASSLGPMEPRYF. The rearrangement uses TRBV5-5 and TRBJ2-7; D not certain. Trimming took 2 bases from V and 12 from J, leaving 18 bases between them. Germline V gene lookup returns CDR1 SGHKS and CDR2 YYEKEE (reference sequence). CDR3 length: 13 amino acids.

CDR3 loop: CASSLAAGLVTEAFF. CDR3 nucleotide sequence: TGTGCCAGCAGCTTGGCCGCTGGGTTGGTCACTGAAGCTTTCTTT. The chain links TRBV5-5 to TRBJ1-1, with D uncertain. Germline CDR1 is SGHKS and CDR2 is YYEKEE (reference sequence). This CDR3 has 15 amino acids. Trimming removed 0 bases at V and 4 bases at J, with 13 bases between.

The chain employs TRBV12-3 or TRBV12-4 and TRBJ1-4, with TRBD1 matching 7 bases. The CDR3 runs to 16 residues. J was trimmed by 7 bases and V by 5 bases; bases with no gene match: 13. The CDR3 spells CASSPRRGRGSEKLFF. CDR3 in DNA: TGTGCCAGCAGTCCACGGAGGGGGCGAGGCAGTGAAAAACTGTTTTTT.

V usage is TRBV20-1 and J usage is TRBJ2-3, with 10 bases that match TRBD2. J was trimmed by 1 base and V by 5 bases; bases with no gene match: 3. This CDR3 has 14 amino acids. From germline, CDR1 is DFQATT and CDR2 SNEGSKA (reference sequence). CDR3 in amino acids: CSASTSGRTDTQYF. DNA of the CDR3: TGCAGTGCTTCGACTAGCGGGCGCACAGATACGCAGTATTTT.

This clonotype was recorded a few times. This sequence joins TRBV4-1 and TRBJ2-7; 7 bases line up with TRBD2. The tail of the sequence fits TRBJ2-1 better, so the J call may be wrong. CDR1 and CDR2 (germline): MGHRA, YSYEKL. There are 15 residues in the CDR3. In DNA form, the CDR3 reads TGCGCCAGCAGCCTTCAGGGAGGGCCGTTCAATGAGCAGTTCTTC. Translating it yields CASSLQGGPFNEQFF.

The table lists this clonotype with many counts. The chain has TRBV18 and TRBJ1-4, with a possible D match to TRBD1 (5 bases). Germline V gives CDR1 KGHSH, CDR2 LQKENI. The CDR3 extends over 13 amino acids. Trimming shortened V by 6 bases and J by 4 bases, and 9 bases separated the two germline ends. The CDR3 region has the DNA TGTGCCAGCTCCGGGACGGTTAATGAAAAACTGTTTTTT. It specifies CASSGTVNEKLFF.

The J gene is TRBJ2-3, the V gene TRBV29-1; 7 nucleotides match TRBD2. Per germline, CDR1 SQVTM and CDR2 ANQGSEA. This CDR3 contains 14 residues. With V trimmed by 7 bases and J by 6 bases, 13 bases remained unmatched. The CDR3 coding sequence is TGCAGCGACCGGACGGGAGGTAACTGGGATACGCAGTATTTT. Its translation: CSDRTGGNWDTQYF.

The sample holds a few counts of this clonotype. J is TRBJ1-6 and V is TRBV4-3; TRBD1 aligns across 7 bases. J lost 9 bases, V lost 1 base, and 3 bases had no gene match. CDR3 length: 14 amino acids. The V gene's germline CDR1 is LGHNA and CDR2 YSLEER. The CDR3 here is CASSQGDRPSPLHF. The CDR3 DNA sequence: TGCGCCAGCAGCCAAGGGGACAGACCTTCACCCCTCCACTTT.

This clonotype was recorded at least ten times. The rearrangement links TRBV3-1 to TRBJ2-4; D gene uncertain. The CDR3 is 10 amino acids. Trimming took off 4 bases at V and 6 bases at J, with 1 base between the two ends. CDR1 is LGHDT and CDR2 is YNNKEL in the germline V gene (reference sequence). For the CDR3, the DNA is TGTGCCAGCAGCCCAAACATTCAGTACTTC. Encoded protein: CASSPNIQYF.

This chain joins TRBV20-1 and TRBJ2-7, with D unclear. This CDR3 is 13 amino acids long. V lost 5 bases and J lost 2, with 13 bases in between. Looked up from germline, CDR1 is DFQATT and CDR2 is SNEGSKA (reference sequence). The CDR3 is CSASQSRTYEQYF. CDR3 coding DNA: TGCAGTGCTTCACAGAGTAGGACCTACGAGCAGTACTTC.

The chain uses TRBV7-2 and TRBJ2-1, with TRBD1 matching 8 bases. CDR1 is SGHTA, CDR2 FQGNSA, per germline. V gave up 5 bases and J gave up 1 base; unmatched junction bases: 13. The CDR3 is 18 amino acids. The CDR3 loop is CASSPRRSTGGSYNEQFF. The CDR3 nucleotides read TGTGCCAGCAGCCCACGACGATCAACAGGGGGATCCTACAATGAGCAGTTCTTC.

This clonotype occurred once. The chain carries TRBV7-2 and TRBJ2-7, with 12 positions matching TRBD2. CDR1 and CDR2 (germline): SGHTA, FQGNSA. The CDR3 length is 14 residues. With 5 bases clipped from V and 4 bases from J, the junction kept 3 bases outside the gene matches. CDR3 amino acids: CASSQTSGSYEQYF. CDR3 bases: TGTGCCAGCAGCCAGACTAGCGGGAGTTACGAGCAGTACTTC.

The rearrangement links TRBV6-2 or TRBV6-3 to TRBJ2-7; 9 bases match TRBD1. V lost 6 bases to trimming and J lost 6 bases; unmatched junction nucleotides: 6. The CDR3 length is 13 residues. Germline CDR1 and CDR2: MNHEY and SVGEGT. CDR3 sequence: CASRPGTGIEQYF. CDR3 nucleotide sequence: TGTGCCAGCAGACCCGGGACAGGGATCGAGCAGTACTTC.

This clonotype appeared a few times. The V gene is TRBV20-1, the J gene TRBJ2-3, with D unresolved. The CDR3 spans 12 residues. The V end lost 6 bases, the J end lost 6 bases, and 13 bases lay between the germline ends. The germline V gene encodes CDR1 DFQATT and CDR2 SNEGSKA (reference sequence). The CDR3 region is CSASLLADTQYF. In DNA, the CDR3 is TGCAGTGCGTCGCTACTCGCTGATACGCAGTATTTT.

The chain carries TRBV28 and TRBJ1-4; D gene uncertain. Germline assignment: CDR1 MDHEN and CDR2 SYDVKM. This CDR3 has 14 amino acids. Trimming removed 6 bases from V and 4 bases from J, with 12 bases in between. The CDR3 DNA reads TGTGCCAGCAGGGAGACGGCGATTAATGAAAAACTGTTTTTT. This sequence encodes CASRETAINEKLFF.